The present entry profiles one TCR beta chain with its context. The CDR3 is 15 amino acids. The germline V gene has CDR1 LGHNA and CDR2 YSLEER. V was cut by 3 bases and J by 7 bases, with 18 bases left in between. The data were obtained in a study of CD8 T cells in Susac syndrome. With random hexamers, reverse transcription was performed on roughly 0.45 to 1 ug of RNA. MiXCR was run by TCRdb on the immunoSEQ multiplex PCR reads, yielding one entry per CDR3 protein. Of around 200,000 distinct CDR3 sequences listed, 95% were seen once; the top ten hold approximately 0.1%. Sequencing input: CD4+ T cells from PBMCs. The V call is TRBV4-3, the J call TRBJ1-1, with D possibly matching TRBD1 (5 bases). The TCR sequence derives from a human donor in good health. The CDR3 sequence: CASSQGLPRDLEAFF. The CDR3 DNA follows: TGCGCCAGCAGCCAGGGACTCCCGAGGGACCTTGAAGCTTTCTTT.